This T cell receptor beta chain was recorded in a study of T cells in women clearing cervical HPV infection. Study background: Control women cleared a single incident HPV16 infection within 12 months. The study's findings and limits: A classifier using richness and V gene abundances reached an AUC of under 0.9.

Worth noting for this clone: Its specificity is not known. Coverage ceases 3 residues before the CDR3 finishes, and the germline J gene fills in the end.

Data came from immunoSEQ multiplex PCR; TCRdb stores just in-frame clones and leaves some out. This table lists 25,000 to 30,000 clones. All participants had a single incident cervical HPV16 infection, and prevalent HPV16 infections were excluded. The V gene's germline CDR1 is LNHDA and CDR2 SQIVND (reference sequence). After removal of 4 bases from V and 0 bases from J, the junction contained 5 bases not matched to a gene. CDR3 size: 16 residues. The chain employs TRBV19 and TRBJ1-4, with 7 bases aligning to TRBD1. This TCR came from a woman aged 18-70 years with a cervical HPV16 infection that either progressed to CIN3+ or cleared (not recorded which). The specimen was blood buffy coat. CDR3 bases read: TGTGCCAGTAGTACGAGGGGGCTCTCAACTAATGAAAAA. Its protein product is CASSTRGLSTNEK. In full, the CDR3 reads CASSTRGLSTNEKLFF.